The present entry profiles one T cell receptor beta chain with its context. This record comes from a study of T-cell memory formation after mild COVID-19. Background on the study: Largely donor-specific sequence clusters came from a couple of donors.

From the 5' RACE reads, TCRdb called clonotypes with MiXCR, one entry per CDR3 protein. The sample lists 250,000 to 300,000 distinct CDR3 sequences; 15% to 20% were seen once. Sequencing was done on a sample of PBMCs or a T cell subset sorted from them (not recorded which). This clonotype originated in a man between 18 and 29 years old who had mild COVID-19 (a few samples of this study predate the infection). Cell type and time point are not known.

CDR3 protein: CASSKGDRGEQYV. The CDR3 nucleotides are TGCGCCAGCAGCAAGGGGGACAGGGGCGAGCAGTACGTC. The chain links TRBV5-1 to TRBJ2-7, with 10 nucleotides matching TRBD1. The CDR3 totals 13 residues. CDR1 is SGHRS, CDR2 YFSETQ, per germline. V gave up 4 bases and J gave up 6 bases; unmatched junction bases: 4.